This T cell receptor beta chain is drawn from a study of cytomegalovirus exposure and HLA in healthy donors. Study context: The approximately 120 validation repertoires, a later analysis reported, used the same platform as the 550 to 800 first-cohort repertoires. Study observations and caveats: Among the CMV-associated chains, three were confirmed in vitro as specific for CMV antigens. The listing of roughly 160 TCR beta chains classed them as cytomegalovirus-associated.

Libraries were prepared by immunoSEQ multiplex PCR; TCRdb keeps only in-frame clonotypes and omits some of them. Here the sample spans some 76,000 clones, roughly 94% being singletons. V trimming: 2 bases; J trimming: 4 bases; junction bases outside the gene matches: 3. This CDR3 comprises 14 residues. Germline loops: CDR1 MGHRA, CDR2 YSYEKL. It was the approximately 120-subject validation cohort, separate from the approximately 690-subject first cohort, to which the donors belonged. Points on this clone: Its antigen is not known.

Material for sequencing was PBMCs. The rearrangement links TRBV4-1 to TRBJ1-1, with 8 positions matching TRBD1. This clonotype was obtained from a woman aged 18-29 years in good health and CMV-seronegative. CDR3 residues: CASSQQGASTEAFF. The CDR3 DNA follows: TGCGCCAGCAGCCAACAGGGGGCGAGCACTGAAGCTTTCTTT.